Shown below are 9 T cell receptor beta chains from a single sample sequenced in a study of breast tumors, draining lymph nodes, adjacent tissues. Axillary draining lymph nodes of breast cancer patients supplied the node samples. TCRdb used MiXCR to reprocess the multiplex PCR reads, holding one entry per CDR3 protein. The top ten hold about 3.7% of the sample, which has about 180,000 distinct CDR3 sequences, 33% seen once. Material for sequencing was axillary lymph node tissue. These receptors came from a female donor with breast cancer. Some clones in this sample may be carry-over from other donors' samples.

The J gene is TRBJ1-1, the V gene TRBV30; D might be TRBD1 (5 bases). With 3 bases removed from V and 3 bases from J, the gap between germline ends came to 11 bases. Germline V gene data show CDR1 as GTSNPN and CDR2 as SVGIG (reference sequence). The CDR3 spans 13 residues. The CDR3 is CAWRGPRDTEAFF. The CDR3 DNA reads TGTGCCTGGAGGGGACCTCGGGACACTGAAGCTTTCTTT.

The chain uses TRBV9 and TRBJ2-2; D could derive from TRBD1 or TRBD2 (5 bases each). V gave up 6 bases and J gave up 3 bases, with 15 bases separating them. Germline CDR1 SGDLS, CDR2 YYNGEE. The CDR3 consists of 15 residues. The CDR3 DNA reads as TGTGCCAGCACCCGTAGGGGAGTAGACACCGGGGAGCTGTTTTTT. As protein: CASTRRGVDTGELFF.

At least ten counts were recorded for this clonotype. The V call is TRBV20-1, the J call TRBJ2-1; D is undetermined. CDR1 and CDR2 (germline): DFQATT, SNEGSKA (reference sequence). V lost 3 bases and J lost 4, with 13 bases in between. The CDR3 has 14 residues. CDR3 sequence reads: CSASLRVSYNEQFF. The CDR3 region has the DNA TGCAGTGCTAGTCTTAGGGTTAGTTACAATGAGCAGTTCTTC.

The chain recombines TRBV7-3 with TRBJ1-1, with D unclear. Per the germline V gene, CDR1 is SGHTA and CDR2 is FQGTGA. Trimming cost V 5 bases and J 11 bases, with 18 bases left between them. The CDR3 is 13 residues long. This CDR3 reads CASSDYTGDVAFF. The CDR3 region has the DNA TGTGCCAGCAGCGATTATACGGGCGATGTGGCTTTCTTT.

This clonotype was counted at least ten times. The chain couples TRBV20-1 to TRBJ2-5; TRBD2 matches 9 bases. The J segment lost 3 bases and the V segment lost 3 bases, leaving 2 bases of the junction unmatched. Germline loops: CDR1 DFQATT, CDR2 SNEGSKA (reference sequence). This CDR3 is built from 13 residues. CDR3 coding DNA: TGCAGTGCTAGTAGACTAGCGGAAGAGACCCAGTACTTC. Its translation: CSASRLAEETQYF.

This clonotype was detected once. A much larger clone is a single base away; this may be a read error. Since no conserved phenylalanine or tryptophan closes the CDR3, a read error is the likely cause. The chain links TRBV6-5 to TRBJ2-1; D not resolved. V gave up 7 bases and J gave up 0 bases, with 13 bases separating them. CDR3 length: 15 residues. Germline V CDR1 and CDR2: MNHEY, SVGAGI. CDR3 in DNA: TGTGCCAGCACCTCGGGTGGAAGCTCCTACAATGAGCAGTTCCTC. Protein: CASTSGGSSYNEQFL.

The chain carries TRBV30 and TRBJ1-1, with D possibly TRBD1 on 6 matching bases. There are 15 residues in the CDR3. With 1 base removed from V and 0 bases from J, the gap between germline ends came to 12 bases. The V gene's germline CDR1 is GTSNPN and CDR2 SVGIG (reference sequence). CDR3 DNA: TGTGCCTGGAGTGAGTGGGCAGGGGTGAACACTGAAGCTTTCTTT. Encoded protein: CAWSEWAGVNTEAFF.

This clonotype was counted at least ten times. The gene calls are TRBV24-1 and TRBJ2-7; 7 bases map to TRBD1. The CDR3 is made up of 16 amino acids. V dropped 3 bases and J dropped 0; count of bases not matched to a gene: 7. CDR1 is KGHDR, CDR2 SFDVKD, per germline. The CDR3, as DNA: TGTGCCACCAGTGATCGTAACGGACAGGACTCCTACGAGCAGTACTTC. It encodes CATSDRNGQDSYEQYF.

In its sample, this clonotype was seen many times. This sequence joins TRBV10-2 and TRBJ1-2, with 11 bases matching TRBD1. The V and J ends lost 5 bases and 8 bases, in that order; junction bases with no gene match: 16. Germline V CDR1 and CDR2: WSHSY, SAAADI. This CDR3 has 17 residues. Here the CDR3 reads CASSLGQGALASRGYTF. In DNA form, the CDR3 reads TGCGCCAGCAGTTTAGGACAGGGGGCCCTAGCCTCTCGAGGCTACACCTTC.